This T cell receptor (beta chain) was captured in a study of T cells in Graves' hyperthyroidism and ophthalmopathy. Study-wide findings and caveats: Patients with ophthalmopathy were separated from those with stable hyperthyroidism by a 13 V-J model. Ophthalmopathy got predicted by the model a median approximately 6.4 months before its onset.

This clonotype was recorded at least ten times. Its antigen is undetermined. Researchers amplified the TCR beta CDR3 regions from RNA transcripts. Carried out on the TCR CDR3, a first-round RT-PCR used the HTBI primer set. TCRdb called the multiplex PCR reads again in MiXCR, with one record for every CDR3 protein. The sample carries around 300,000 distinct CDR3 sequences, nearly 15% recorded once. The receptor comes from a woman aged 50 to 60 with Graves' hyperthyroidism that later progressed to Graves' ophthalmopathy. Sequenced: blood.

CDR3 DNA: TGTGCCAGCAGCCAACCTAGCGGCTCTGCCTACGAGCAGTACTTC. It yields the protein CASSQPSGSAYEQYF. The chain has TRBV13 and TRBJ2-7, with TRBD2 matching 7 bases. The V and J ends lost 5 bases and 2 bases, in that order; junction bases with no gene match: 9. CDR3 size: 15 residues. Germline loops: CDR1 PRHDT, CDR2 FYEKMQ (reference sequence).